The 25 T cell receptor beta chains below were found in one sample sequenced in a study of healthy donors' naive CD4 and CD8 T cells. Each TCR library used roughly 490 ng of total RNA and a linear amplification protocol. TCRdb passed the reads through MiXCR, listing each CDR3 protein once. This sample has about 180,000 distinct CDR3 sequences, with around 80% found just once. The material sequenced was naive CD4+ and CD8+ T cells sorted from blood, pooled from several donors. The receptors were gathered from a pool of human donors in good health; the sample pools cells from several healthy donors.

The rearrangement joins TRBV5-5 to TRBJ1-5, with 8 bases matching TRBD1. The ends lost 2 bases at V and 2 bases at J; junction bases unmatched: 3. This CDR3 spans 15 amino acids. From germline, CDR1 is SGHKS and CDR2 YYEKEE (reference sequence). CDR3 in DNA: TGTGCCAGCAGCTTTGGACAGGGTCGCAATCAGCCCCAGCATTTT. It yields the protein CASSFGQGRNQPQHF.

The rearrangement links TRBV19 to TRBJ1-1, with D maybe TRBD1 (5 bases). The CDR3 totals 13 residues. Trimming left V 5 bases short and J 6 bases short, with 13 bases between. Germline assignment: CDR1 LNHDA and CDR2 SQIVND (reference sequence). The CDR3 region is CASSSQGNAEAFF. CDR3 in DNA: TGTGCCAGTAGTTCCCAGGGTAACGCTGAAGCTTTCTTT.

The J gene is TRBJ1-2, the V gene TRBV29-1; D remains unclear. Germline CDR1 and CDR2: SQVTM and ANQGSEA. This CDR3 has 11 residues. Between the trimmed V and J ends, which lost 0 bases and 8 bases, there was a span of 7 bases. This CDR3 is CSVEEIAGYTF. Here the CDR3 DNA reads TGCAGCGTTGAAGAGATCGCGGGCTACACCTTC.

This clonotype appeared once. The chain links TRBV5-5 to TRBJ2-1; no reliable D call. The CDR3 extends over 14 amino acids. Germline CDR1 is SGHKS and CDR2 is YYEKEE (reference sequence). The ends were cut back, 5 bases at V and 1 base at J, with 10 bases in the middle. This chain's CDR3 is CASSPRYSYNEQFF. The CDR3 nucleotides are TGTGCCAGCAGTCCCAGGTATTCCTACAATGAGCAGTTCTTC.

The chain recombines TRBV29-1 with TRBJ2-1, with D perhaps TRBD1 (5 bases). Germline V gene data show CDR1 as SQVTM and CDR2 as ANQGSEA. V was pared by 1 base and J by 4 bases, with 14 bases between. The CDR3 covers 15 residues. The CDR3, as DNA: TGCAGCGTTGAAGGAAGGGCAGGGCAATACAATGAGCAGTTCTTC. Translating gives CSVEGRAGQYNEQFF.

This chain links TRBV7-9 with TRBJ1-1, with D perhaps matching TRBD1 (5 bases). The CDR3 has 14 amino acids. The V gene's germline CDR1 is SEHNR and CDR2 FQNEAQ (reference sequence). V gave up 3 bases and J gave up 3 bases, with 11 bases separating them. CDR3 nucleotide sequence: TGTGCCAGCAGCTTCCGGGACGGATACACTGAAGCTTTCTTT. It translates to CASSFRDGYTEAFF.

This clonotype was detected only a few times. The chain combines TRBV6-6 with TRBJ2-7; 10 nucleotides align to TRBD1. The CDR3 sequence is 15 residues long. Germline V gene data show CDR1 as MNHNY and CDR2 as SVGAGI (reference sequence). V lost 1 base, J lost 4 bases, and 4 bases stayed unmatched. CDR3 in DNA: TGTGCCAGCAGTTACTTCGGGACAGGGGCGTACGAGCAGTACTTC. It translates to CASSYFGTGAYEQYF.

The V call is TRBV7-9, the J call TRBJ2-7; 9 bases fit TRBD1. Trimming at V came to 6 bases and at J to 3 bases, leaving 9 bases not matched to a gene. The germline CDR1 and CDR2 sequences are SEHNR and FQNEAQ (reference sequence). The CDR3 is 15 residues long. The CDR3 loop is CASSGPGTGFYEQYF. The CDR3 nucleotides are TGTGCCAGCAGTGGACCTGGGACAGGGTTCTACGAGCAGTACTTC. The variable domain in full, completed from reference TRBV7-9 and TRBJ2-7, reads DTGVSQNPRHKITKRGQNVTFRCDPISEHNRLYWYRQTLGQGPEFLTYFQNEAQLEKSRLLSDRFSAERPKGSFSTLEIQRTEQGDSAMYLCASSGPGTGFYEQYFGPGTRLTVT.

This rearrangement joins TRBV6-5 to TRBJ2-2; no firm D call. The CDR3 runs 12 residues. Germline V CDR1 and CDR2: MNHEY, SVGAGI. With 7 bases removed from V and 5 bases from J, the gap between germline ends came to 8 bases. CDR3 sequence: CASKSPTGELFF. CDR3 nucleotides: TGTGCCAGCAAGAGTCCTACCGGGGAGCTGTTTTTT.

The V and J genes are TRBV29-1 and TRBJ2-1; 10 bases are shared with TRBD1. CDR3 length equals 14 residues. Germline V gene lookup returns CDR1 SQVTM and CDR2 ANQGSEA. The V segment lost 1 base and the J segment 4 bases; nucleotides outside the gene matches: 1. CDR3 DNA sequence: TGCAGCGTTGAAGGACAGGGGGCGTACAATGAGCAGTTCTTC. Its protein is CSVEGQGAYNEQFF.

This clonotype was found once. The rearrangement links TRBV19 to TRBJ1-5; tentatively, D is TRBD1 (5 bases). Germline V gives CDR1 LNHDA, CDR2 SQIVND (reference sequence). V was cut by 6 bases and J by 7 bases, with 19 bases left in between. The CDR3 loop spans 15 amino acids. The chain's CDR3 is CASSPTSGTGQPQHF. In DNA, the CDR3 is TGTGCCAGTAGCCCAACCTCAGGGACCGGGCAGCCCCAGCATTTT. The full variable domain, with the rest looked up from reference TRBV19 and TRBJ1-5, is DGGITQSPKYLFRKEGQNVTLSCEQNLNHDAMYWYRQDPGQGLRLIYYSQIVNDFQKGDIAEGYSVSREKKESFPLTVTSAQKNPTAFYLCASSPTSGTGQPQHFGDGTRLSIL.

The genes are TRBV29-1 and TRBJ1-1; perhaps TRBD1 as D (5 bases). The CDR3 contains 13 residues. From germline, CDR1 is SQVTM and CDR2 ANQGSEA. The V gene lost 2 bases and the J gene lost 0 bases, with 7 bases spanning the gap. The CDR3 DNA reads TGCAGCGTTGAACGACAGATGAACACTGAAGCTTTCTTT. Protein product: CSVERQMNTEAFF. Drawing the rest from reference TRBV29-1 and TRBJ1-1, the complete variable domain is SAVISQKPSRDICQRGTSLTIQCQVDSQVTMMFWYRQQPGQSLTLIATANQGSEATYESGFVIDKFPISRPNLTFSTLTVSNMSPEDSSIYLCSVERQMNTEAFFGQGTRLTVV.

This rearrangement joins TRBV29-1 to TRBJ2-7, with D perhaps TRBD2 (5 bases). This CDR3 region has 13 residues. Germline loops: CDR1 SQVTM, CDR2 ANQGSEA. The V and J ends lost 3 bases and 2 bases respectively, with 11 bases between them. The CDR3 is CSVDEGSPYEQYF. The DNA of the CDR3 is TGCAGCGTTGATGAGGGCAGCCCCTACGAGCAGTACTTC.

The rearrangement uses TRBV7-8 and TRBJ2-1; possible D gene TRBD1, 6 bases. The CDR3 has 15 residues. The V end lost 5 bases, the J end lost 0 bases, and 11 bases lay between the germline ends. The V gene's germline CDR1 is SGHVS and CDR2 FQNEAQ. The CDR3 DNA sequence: TGTGCCAGCAGCACCACAGGGAGCTCCTACAATGAGCAGTTCTTC. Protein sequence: CASSTTGSSYNEQFF.

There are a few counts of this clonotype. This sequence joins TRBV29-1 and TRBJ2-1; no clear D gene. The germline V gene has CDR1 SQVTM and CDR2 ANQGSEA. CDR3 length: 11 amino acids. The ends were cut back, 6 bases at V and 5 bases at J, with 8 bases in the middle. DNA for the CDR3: TGCAGCGTGCGCCAAGACAATGAGCAGTTCTTC. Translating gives CSVRQDNEQFF.

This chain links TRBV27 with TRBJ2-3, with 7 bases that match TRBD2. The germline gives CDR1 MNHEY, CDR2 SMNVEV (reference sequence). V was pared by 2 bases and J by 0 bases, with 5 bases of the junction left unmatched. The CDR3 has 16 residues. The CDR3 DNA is TGTGCCAGCAGTTTAACGGGACTACCTAGCACAGATACGCAGTATTTT. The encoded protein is CASSLTGLPSTDTQYF.

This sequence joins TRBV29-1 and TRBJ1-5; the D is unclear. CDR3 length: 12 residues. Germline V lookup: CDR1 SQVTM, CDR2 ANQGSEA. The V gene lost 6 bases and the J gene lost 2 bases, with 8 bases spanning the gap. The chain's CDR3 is CSVKDGNQPQHF. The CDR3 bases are TGCAGCGTCAAAGACGGCAATCAGCCCCAGCATTTT.

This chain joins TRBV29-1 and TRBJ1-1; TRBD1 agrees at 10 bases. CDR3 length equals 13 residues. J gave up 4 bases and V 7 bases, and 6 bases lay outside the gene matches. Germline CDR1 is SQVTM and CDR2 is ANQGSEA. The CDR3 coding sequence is TGCAGCGGGGGGACAGGGGTTGGCACTGAAGCTTTCTTT. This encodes CSGGTGVGTEAFF.

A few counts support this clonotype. The chain's CDR3 is CSVRGDTIYF. The CDR3 region has the DNA TGCAGCGTTCGCGGGGACACCATATATTTT. V is TRBV29-1 and J is TRBJ1-3; unclear D gene. The CDR3 runs 10 residues. Trimming took off 5 bases at V and 8 bases at J, with 7 bases between the two ends. Germline V gene lookup returns CDR1 SQVTM and CDR2 ANQGSEA.

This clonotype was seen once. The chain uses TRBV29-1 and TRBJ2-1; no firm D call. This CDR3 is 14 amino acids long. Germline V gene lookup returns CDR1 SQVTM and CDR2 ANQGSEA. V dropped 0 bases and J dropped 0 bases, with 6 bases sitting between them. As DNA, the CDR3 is TGCAGCGTTGAAGATCCCGACTCCTACAATGAGCAGTTCTTC. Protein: CSVEDPDSYNEQFF.

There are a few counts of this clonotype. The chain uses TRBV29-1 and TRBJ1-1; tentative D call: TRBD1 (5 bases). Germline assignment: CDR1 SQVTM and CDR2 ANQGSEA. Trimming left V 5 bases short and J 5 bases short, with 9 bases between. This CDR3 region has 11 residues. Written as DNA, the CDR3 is TGCAGCGTTCTACCAGGGACTGAAGCTTTCTTT. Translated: CSVLPGTEAFF.

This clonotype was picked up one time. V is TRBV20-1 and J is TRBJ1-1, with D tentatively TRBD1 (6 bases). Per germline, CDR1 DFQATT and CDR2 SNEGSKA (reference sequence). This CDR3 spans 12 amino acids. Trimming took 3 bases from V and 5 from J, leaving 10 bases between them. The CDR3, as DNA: TGCAGTGCTAGGATCAGGGGTACTGAAGCTTTCTTT. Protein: CSARIRGTEAFF.

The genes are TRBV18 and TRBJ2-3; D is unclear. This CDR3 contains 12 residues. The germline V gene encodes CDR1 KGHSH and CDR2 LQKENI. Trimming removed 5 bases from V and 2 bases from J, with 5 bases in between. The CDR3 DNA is TGTGCCAGCTCAACTTTCACAGATACGCAGTATTTT. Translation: CASSTFTDTQYF.

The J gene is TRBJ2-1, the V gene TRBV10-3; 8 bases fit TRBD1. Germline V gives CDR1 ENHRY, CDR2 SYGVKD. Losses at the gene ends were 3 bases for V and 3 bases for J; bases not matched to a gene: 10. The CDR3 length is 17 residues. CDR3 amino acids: CAISDTSGDRSYNEQFF. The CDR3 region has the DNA TGTGCCATCAGTGACACGTCGGGGGACAGGAGCTACAATGAGCAGTTCTTC.

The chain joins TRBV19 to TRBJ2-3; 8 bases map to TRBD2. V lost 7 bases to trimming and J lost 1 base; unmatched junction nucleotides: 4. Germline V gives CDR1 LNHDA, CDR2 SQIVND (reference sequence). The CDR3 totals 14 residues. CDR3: CASMDSGGTDTQYF. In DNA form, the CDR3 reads TGTGCCAGTATGGATAGCGGGGGCACAGATACGCAGTATTTT.